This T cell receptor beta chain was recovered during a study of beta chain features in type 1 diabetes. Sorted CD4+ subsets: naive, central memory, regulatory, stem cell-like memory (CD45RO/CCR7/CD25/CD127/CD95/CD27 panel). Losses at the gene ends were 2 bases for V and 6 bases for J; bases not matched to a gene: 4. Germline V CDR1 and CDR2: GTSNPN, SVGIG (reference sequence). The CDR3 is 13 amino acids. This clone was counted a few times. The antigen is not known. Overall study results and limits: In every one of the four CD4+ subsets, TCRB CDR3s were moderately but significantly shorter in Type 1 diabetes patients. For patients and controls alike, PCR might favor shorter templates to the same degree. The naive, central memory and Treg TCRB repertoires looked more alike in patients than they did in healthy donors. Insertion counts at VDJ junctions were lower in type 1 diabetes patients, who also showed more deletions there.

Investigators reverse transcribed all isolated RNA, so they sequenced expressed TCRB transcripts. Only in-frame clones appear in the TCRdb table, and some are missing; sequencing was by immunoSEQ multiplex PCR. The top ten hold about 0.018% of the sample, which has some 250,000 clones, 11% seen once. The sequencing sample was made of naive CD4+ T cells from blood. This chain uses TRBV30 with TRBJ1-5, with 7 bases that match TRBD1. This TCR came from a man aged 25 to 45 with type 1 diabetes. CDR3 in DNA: TGTGCCTGGAGTACCCGACAGGGTCAGCCCCAGCATTTT. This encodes CAWSTRQGQPQHF.